The 10 T cell receptor beta chains below come from one sample, sequenced in a study of control samples from healthy donors and cancer patients. Libraries were prepared by immunoSEQ multiplex PCR; TCRdb keeps only in-frame clonotypes and omits some of them. This sample has about 110,000 clones, with around nine tenths found just once. Sequencing was carried out using PBMCs. Receptors were obtained from a woman aged 55-75 years with lung cancer.

The gene calls are TRBV27 and TRBJ1-1, with D maybe TRBD1 (6 bases). The V end was cut by 5 bases, the J end by 0 bases, with 13 bases between. The length of the CDR3 is 15 residues. Germline V gene data show CDR1 as MNHEY and CDR2 as SMNVEV (reference sequence). DNA of the CDR3: TGTGCCAGCAGTGGCTGGGACAAGCTGAACACTGAAGCTTTCTTT. Its translation: CASSGWDKLNTEAFF.

V is TRBV7-9 and J is TRBJ1-1; the D gene is possibly TRBD1 (5 bases). Germline lookup yields CDR1 SEHNR and CDR2 FQNEAQ (reference sequence). The V end lost 4 bases, the J end lost 4 bases, and 10 bases lay between the germline ends. This CDR3 has 13 residues. This CDR3 is CASSSGGGTEAFF. In DNA, the CDR3 is TGTGCCAGCAGCTCTGGGGGGGGCACTGAAGCTTTCTTT. Full variable domain (missing parts from reference TRBV7-9 and TRBJ1-1): DTGVSQNPRHKITKRGQNVTFRCDPISEHNRLYWYRQTLGQGPEFLTYFQNEAQLEKSRLLSDRFSAERPKGSFSTLEIQRTEQGDSAMYLCASSSGGGTEAFFGQGTRLTVV.

CDR3 loop: CASSLQSFSGANVLTF. The CDR3 nucleotides read TGTGCCAGCAGCTTGCAAAGTTTCTCTGGGGCCAACGTCCTGACTTTC. V and J are TRBV7-6 and TRBJ2-6, with unresolved D. Trimming removed 3 bases at V and 0 bases at J, with 9 bases between. Germline assignment: CDR1 SGHVS and CDR2 FNYEAQ. This CDR3 has 16 residues.

The chain uses TRBV3-1 (or the pseudogene TRBV3-2) and TRBJ2-1; D unclear. The CDR3 loop spans 19 amino acids. The V gene's germline CDR1 is LGHDT and CDR2 YNNKEL (reference sequence). The V end was cut by 0 bases, the J end by 0 bases, with 18 bases between. CDR3 loop: CASSQEVLADYCSYNEQFF. The CDR3 bases are TGTGCCAGCAGCCAAGAGGTTTTGGCAGATTATTGCTCCTACAATGAGCAGTTCTTC.

The count of this clone is one. In nucleotides, the CDR3 is TGTGCCAGCAGCAGTGGGGACTATGGCTACACCTTC. Protein: CASSSGDYGYTF. The gene calls are TRBV6-2 or TRBV6-3 and TRBJ1-2; D unresolved. Germline V CDR1 and CDR2: MNHEY, SVGEGT. The CDR3 has 12 amino acids. V lost 6 bases and J lost 3, with 8 bases in between.

This sequence joins TRBV6-5 and TRBJ2-5, with D unresolved. V shed 0 bases and J shed 0 bases, with 8 bases lying between them. Germline loops: CDR1 MNHEY, CDR2 SVGAGI. The CDR3 is 15 residues long. The CDR3 DNA reads TGTGCCAGCAGTTACTCGAATAGCAACCAAGAGACCCAGTACTTC. Translation gives CASSYSNSNQETQYF.

V is TRBV9 and J is TRBJ1-2; possible D gene TRBD1, 5 bases. This CDR3 comprises 11 residues. V was pared by 3 bases and J by 9 bases, with 9 bases between. The germline V gene encodes CDR1 SGDLS and CDR2 YYNGEE. The CDR3: CASSGRDSYTF. CDR3 coding DNA: TGTGCCAGCAGCGGCAGGGATAGCTACACCTTC.

The V gene is TRBV6-5, the J gene TRBJ1-1; 7 bases fit TRBD1. CDR1 and CDR2 (germline): MNHEY, SVGAGI. V dropped 5 bases and J dropped 5; count of bases not matched to a gene: 11. The CDR3 consists of 15 residues. CDR3 in DNA: TGTGCCAGCAGTACAAGGCGACAGGGATGGACTGAAGCTTTCTTT. Protein sequence: CASSTRRQGWTEAFF.

The chain links TRBV5-6 to TRBJ1-1, with 8 nucleotides matching TRBD1. The V gene's germline CDR1 is SGHDT and CDR2 YYEEEE. The ends lost 2 bases at V and 1 base at J; junction bases unmatched: 1. The CDR3 length is 14 residues. This CDR3 reads CASSFQGANTEAFF. CDR3 nucleotide sequence: TGTGCCAGCAGCTTCCAGGGGGCGAACACTGAAGCTTTCTTT.

The rearrangement joins TRBV7-9 to TRBJ1-2; D gene uncertain. The germline V gene encodes CDR1 SEHNR and CDR2 FQNEAQ (reference sequence). V was shortened by 1 base and J by 4 bases, with 13 bases between the two germline ends. The CDR3 length is 15 residues. CDR3: CASSLVRQSAYGYTF. The CDR3 DNA reads as TGTGCCAGCAGCTTAGTACGGCAGTCAGCCTATGGCTACACCTTC.